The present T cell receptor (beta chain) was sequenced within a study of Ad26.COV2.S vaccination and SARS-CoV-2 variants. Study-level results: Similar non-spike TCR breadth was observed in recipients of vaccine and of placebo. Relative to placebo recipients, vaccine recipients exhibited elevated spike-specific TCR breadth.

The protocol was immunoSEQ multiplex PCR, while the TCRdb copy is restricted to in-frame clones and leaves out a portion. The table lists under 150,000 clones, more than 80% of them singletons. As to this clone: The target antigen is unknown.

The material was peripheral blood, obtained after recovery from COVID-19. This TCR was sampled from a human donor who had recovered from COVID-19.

The DNA of the CDR3 is TGTGCCACCAGTGACCGGGCCCCGGAGCAGTTCTTC. Its protein is CATSDRAPEQFF. V is TRBV24-1 and J is TRBJ2-1; D not certain. Germline loops: CDR1 KGHDR, CDR2 SFDVKD. V shed 4 bases and J shed 10 bases, with 10 bases lying between them. The CDR3 is 12 residues long.